The sequence of this TCR beta chain was determined in a study of response to subunit inactivated influenza vaccine. J gave up 0 bases and V 4 bases, and 8 bases lay outside the gene matches. Germline V gene sequence: CDR1 SGHNT, CDR2 YYREEE (reference sequence). This CDR3 spans 18 amino acids. MiXCR was run by TCRdb on the RT-PCR reads, yielding one entry per CDR3 protein. The table includes hundreds of thousands of distinct CDR3 sequences, 11% detected once. Separately, the same data were catalogued under a study of T cells expressing NK-cell markers. From that paper: UMIs were included in TCR beta cDNA generated by 5'RACE template switching. It was from sorted CD3+CD56+NKG2C+, CD3+CD56+NKG2C- and CD3+CD56-NKG2C+ T cells that TCR beta repertoires came. Only alpha-beta TCR T cells were sorted in several experiments, using an anti-gamma-delta TCR antibody. Over 5 donors carried dominant NKG2C+ clonotypes that made up about 1.0-7.0% of their CD8+ T cells. Among several donors, these clonotypes also ranked first in the CD3+CD56-NKG2C+ fraction.

This rearrangement joins TRBV5-4 to TRBJ2-4; TRBD2 agrees at 12 bases. The material sequenced was PBMCs from blood, taken on the day of vaccination. The TCR comes from a man aged 50 or older who received an inactivated influenza vaccine. CDR3: CASSKLAGGILAKNIQYF. Written as DNA, the CDR3 is TGTGCCAGCAGCAAGCTAGCGGGGGGGATCCTAGCCAAAAACATTCAGTACTTC.